This TCR beta chain was recorded in a study of Ad26.COV2.S vaccination and SARS-CoV-2 variants. The overall study: In the COV1001 trial, the donor was in the Ad26.COV2.S arm.

Trimming cost V 5 bases and J 5 bases; bases outside gene matches: 8. Germline-derived CDR1 and CDR2 are MNHEY and SMNVEV (reference sequence). This CDR3 is built from 14 residues. Treatment noted: about 20 received Ad26.COV2.S at low or high dose, single or two shots; 5 received placebo; per-sample allocation not given. Material that was analyzed had been drawn on day 63 after the first vaccine or placebo injection. The data were produced by immunoSEQ multiplex PCR, yet TCRdb's version contains in-frame clones alone and is incomplete. The sample includes about 480,000 clones, around 88% seen only once; the top ten take about 13%.

Specimen: peripheral blood, collected in a trial of Ad26.COV2.S vaccine versus placebo. This TCR derives from a person aged 18-60 years who received the Ad26.COV2.S COVID-19 vaccine or a placebo. The chain links TRBV27 to TRBJ1-2, with TRBD1 matching 7 bases. CDR3 bases: TGTGCCAGCAGTGAAACCGCGGGACAGTATGGCTACACCTTC. Translating it yields CASSETAGQYGYTF.